This entry is about one TCR beta chain. The germline gene is not matched at one end of the junction; a read error may be the cause. The CDR3 spans 16 residues. Germline loops: CDR1 SGHAT, CDR2 FQDESV (reference sequence). The sample is drawn from a study of T-cell reconstitution after alpha-beta-depleted transplantation in children. Unique molecular identifiers were incorporated when the TCRbeta library was constructed. TCRdb reprocessed the PCR reads via MiXCR and lists one record per CDR3 protein. Here the sample spans almost 500,000 distinct CDR3 sequences, roughly an eighth being singletons. The clonotype was recovered from a human donor who donated a stem cell graft to a child with combined immunodeficiency. The chain is built from TRBV11-1 and TRBJ2-1; the match to TRBD2 covers 8 bases. The sequenced sample was PBMCs from the stem cell graft donor, obtained from the stem cell graft. This chain's CDR3 is CGSSLLAGGSYNEQFF. The CDR3 nucleotides are TGTGGCAGCAGCTTACTTGCGGGGGGTTCCTACAATGAGCAGTTCTTC.